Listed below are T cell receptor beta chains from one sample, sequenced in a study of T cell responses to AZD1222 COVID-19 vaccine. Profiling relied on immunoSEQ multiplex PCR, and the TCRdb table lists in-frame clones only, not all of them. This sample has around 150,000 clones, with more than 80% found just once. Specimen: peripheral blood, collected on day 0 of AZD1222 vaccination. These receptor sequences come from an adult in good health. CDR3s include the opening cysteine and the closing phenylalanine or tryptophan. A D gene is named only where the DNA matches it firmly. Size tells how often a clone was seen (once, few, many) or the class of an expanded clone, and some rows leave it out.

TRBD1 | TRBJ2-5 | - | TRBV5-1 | TGCGCCAGCAGCTACAGGGGACCCCAAGAGACCCAGTACTTC | CASSYRGPQETQYF
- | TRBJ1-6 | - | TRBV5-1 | TGCGCCAGCAGCTGGGAGGAACTCAGGAGCTCCTATAATTCACCCCTCCACTTT | CASSWEELRSSYNSPLHF
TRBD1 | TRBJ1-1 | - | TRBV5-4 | TGTGCCAGCAGCTCGGGACAGGACCCGGGGGTCGGTGAAGCTTTCTTT | CASSSGQDPGVGEAFF
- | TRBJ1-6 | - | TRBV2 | TGTGCCAGCCAGATAAGAGGAGGTCGTGATAATTCACCCCTCCACTTT | CASQIRGGRDNSPLHF
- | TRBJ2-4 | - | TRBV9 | TGTGCCAGCAGCGCCTTAATACCCGGGTCAATAACACTAAAAAACATTCAGTACTTC | CASSALIPGSITLKNIQYF
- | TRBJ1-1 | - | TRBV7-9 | TGTGCCAGCAGCTTAGGTGGGGGCAGCACTGAAGCTTTCTTT | CASSLGGGSTEAFF
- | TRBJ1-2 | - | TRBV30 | TGTGCCTCGGGGGGGAGGAGCTACACCTTC | CASGGRSYTF
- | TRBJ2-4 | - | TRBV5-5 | TGTGCCAGCAGTTCGGGACTCCCAGGGAGCAACATTCAGTACTTC | CASSSGLPGSNIQYF
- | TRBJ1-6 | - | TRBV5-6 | TGTGCCAGCAGCTTGGTTGAGTCACGATATTCACCCCTCCACTTT | CASSLVESRYSPLHF
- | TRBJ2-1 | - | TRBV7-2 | TGTGCCAGCAGCTTAGGGCGGACCGACATATATGAGCAGTTCTTC | CASSLGRTDIYEQFF
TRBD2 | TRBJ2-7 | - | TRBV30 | TGTGCCTGGAGTGTACTGGGGGGGGAGCAGTACTTC | CAWSVLGGEQYF
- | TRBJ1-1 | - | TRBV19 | TGTGCCAGTAGGAAGACAGGCATGAACACTGAAGCTTTCTTT | CASRKTGMNTEAFF
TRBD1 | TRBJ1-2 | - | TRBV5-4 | TGTGCCAGCAGCTGGGACAGATCTAACTATGGCTACACCTTC | CASSWDRSNYGYTF
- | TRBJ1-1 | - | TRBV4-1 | TGCGCCAGCAGCCAAGTTCTTGGGGGGCTTGGGATGAACACTGAAGCTTTCTTT | CASSQVLGGLGMNTEAFF
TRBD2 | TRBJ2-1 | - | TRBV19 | TGTGCCAGTAGTAGGACTAGCGGAAGCTCCTACAATGAGCAGTTCTTC | CASSRTSGSSYNEQFF
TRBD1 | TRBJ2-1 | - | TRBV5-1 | TGCGCCAGCAGTTTGGGACAGGCTCAAAACTACAATGAGCAGTTCTTC | CASSLGQAQNYNEQFF
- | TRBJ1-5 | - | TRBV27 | TGTGCCAGCAGTTTCTTAGATAGCAATCAGCCCCAGCATTTT | CASSFLDSNQPQHF
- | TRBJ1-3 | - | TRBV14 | TGTGCCAGCAGCCGTGGAGGGATCTCTGGAAACACCATATATTTT | CASSRGGISGNTIYF
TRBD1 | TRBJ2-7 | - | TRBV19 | TGTGCCAGTAGTATAAAGGGCCTAGTTGGGACAGGGGAACCCTACGAGCAGTACTTC | CASSIKGLVGTGEPYEQYF
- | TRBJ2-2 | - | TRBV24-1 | TGTGCCACCAGTGGGTATTCCACCGGGGAGCTGTTTTTT | CATSGYSTGELFF
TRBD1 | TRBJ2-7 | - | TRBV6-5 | TGTGCCAGCACCTTCCTTGGGACAGTCTCCTACGAGCAGTACTTC | CASTFLGTVSYEQYF
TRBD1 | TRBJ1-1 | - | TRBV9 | TGTGCCAGCAGCCTAAGCATAGGGACAGGGGGCACTGAAGCTTTCTTT | CASSLSIGTGGTEAFF
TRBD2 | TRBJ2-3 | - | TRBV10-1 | TGCGCCAGCAGTGACGGACTAGCGGGGGGGCAAGATACGCAGTATTTT | CASSDGLAGGQDTQYF
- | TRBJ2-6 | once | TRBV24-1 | TGTGCCACCAGTGACCCGGGCCCGACTATCTCTGGGGCCAACGTCCTGACTTTC | CATSDPGPTISGANVLTF
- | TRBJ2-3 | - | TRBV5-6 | TGTGCCAGCAGCTTCAGGACAGTAACTAGCACAGATACGCAGTATTTT | CASSFRTVTSTDTQYF
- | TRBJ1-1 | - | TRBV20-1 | TGCAGTGCTAGTGGTGGGACTTCATATGAAGCTTTCTTT | CSASGGTSYEAFF
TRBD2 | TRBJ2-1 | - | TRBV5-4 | TGTGCCAGCAGCCCCGGGACTAGCGAATATTACAATGAGCAGTTCTTC | CASSPGTSEYYNEQFF
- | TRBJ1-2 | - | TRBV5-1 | TGCGCCAGCAGCTTGGGTCAGGGCGGGAGCTATGGCTACACCTTC | CASSLGQGGSYGYTF
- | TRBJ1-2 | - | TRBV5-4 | TGTGCCAGCAGCTTGGGTCTACAGGGTGAGCGCTACACCTTC | CASSLGLQGERYTF
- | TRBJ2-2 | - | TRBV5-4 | TGTGCCAGCAGGTGGGGGGAAGGGGAGCTGTTTTTT | CASRWGEGELFF
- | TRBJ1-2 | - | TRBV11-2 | TGTGCCAGCAGCTTAGGGGGGCGCGATGGCTACACCTTC | CASSLGGRDGYTF
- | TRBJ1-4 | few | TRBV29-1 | TGCAGCGTTGAAGGACAGGAGACGGATGAAAAACTGTTTTTT | CSVEGQETDEKLFF
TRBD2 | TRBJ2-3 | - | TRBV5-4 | TGTGCCAGCGCAAGACTAGCGGGGGGGTTCACAGATACGCAGTATTTT | CASARLAGGFTDTQYF
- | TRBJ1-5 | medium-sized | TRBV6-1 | TGTGCTGCAAGGGACTATAGCAATCAGCCCCAGCATTTT | CAARDYSNQPQHF
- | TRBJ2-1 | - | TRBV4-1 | TGCGCCAGCAGGGAGTTGGACAATGAGCAGTTCTTC | CASRELDNEQFF
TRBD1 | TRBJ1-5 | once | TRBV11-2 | TGTGCCAGCAGCTTAGACAGGGGGCGTACGGAGCCCCAGCATTTT | CASSLDRGRTEPQHF
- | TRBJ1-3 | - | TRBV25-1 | TGTGCCAGCAGTGAGACCGGATCGAGAATATCTGGAAACACCATATATTTT | CASSETGSRISGNTIYF
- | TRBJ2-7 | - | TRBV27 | TGTGCCAGCCGAAGCGCCCTCATCTCCTACGAGCAGTACTTC | CASRSALISYEQYF
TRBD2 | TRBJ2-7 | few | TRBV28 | TGTGCCAGCAGTTCCCCGGTAAGGACTAGCGGGGGGCGATCAGACTACGAGCAGTACTTC | CASSSPVRTSGGRSDYEQYF